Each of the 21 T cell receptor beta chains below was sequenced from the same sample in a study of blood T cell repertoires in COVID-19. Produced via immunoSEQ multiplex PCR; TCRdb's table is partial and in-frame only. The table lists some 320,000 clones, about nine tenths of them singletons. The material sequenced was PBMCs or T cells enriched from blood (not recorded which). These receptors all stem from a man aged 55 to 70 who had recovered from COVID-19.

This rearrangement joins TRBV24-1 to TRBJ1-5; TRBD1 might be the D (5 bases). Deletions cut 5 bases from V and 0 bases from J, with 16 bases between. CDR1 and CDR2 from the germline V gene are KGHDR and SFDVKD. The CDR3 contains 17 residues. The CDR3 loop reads CATSGSREGNSNQPQHF. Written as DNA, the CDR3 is TGTGCCACCAGTGGTAGCAGGGAGGGAAATAGCAATCAGCCCCAGCATTTT.

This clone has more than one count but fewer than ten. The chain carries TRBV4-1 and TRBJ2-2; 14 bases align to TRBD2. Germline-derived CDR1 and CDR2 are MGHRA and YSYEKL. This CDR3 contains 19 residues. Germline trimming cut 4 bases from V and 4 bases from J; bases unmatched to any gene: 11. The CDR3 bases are TGCGCCAGCAGCCCGACGGGACTAGCGGGAGATCCGGGCACCGGGGAGCTGTTTTTT. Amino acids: CASSPTGLAGDPGTGELFF.

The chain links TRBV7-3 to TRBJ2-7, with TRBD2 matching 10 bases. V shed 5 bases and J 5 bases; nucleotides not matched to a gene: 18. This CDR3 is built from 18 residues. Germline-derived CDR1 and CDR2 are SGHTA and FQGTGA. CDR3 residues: CASSATGFLQREGNEQYF. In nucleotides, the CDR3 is TGTGCCAGCAGCGCCACCGGGTTTTTACAGCGGGAGGGCAACGAGCAGTACTTC.

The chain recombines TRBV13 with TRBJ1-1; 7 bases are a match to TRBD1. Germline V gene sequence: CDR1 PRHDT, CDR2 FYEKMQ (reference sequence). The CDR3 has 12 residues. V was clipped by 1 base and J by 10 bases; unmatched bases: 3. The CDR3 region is CASSLVTGRAFF. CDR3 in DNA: TGTGCCAGCAGCTTAGTGACAGGGCGAGCTTTCTTT.

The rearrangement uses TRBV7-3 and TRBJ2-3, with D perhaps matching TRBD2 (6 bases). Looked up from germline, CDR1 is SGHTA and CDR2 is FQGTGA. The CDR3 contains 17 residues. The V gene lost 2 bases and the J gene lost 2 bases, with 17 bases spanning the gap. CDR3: CASSLSLTRDYTDTQYF. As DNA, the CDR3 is TGTGCCAGCAGCTTATCCCTTACGCGGGATTACACAGATACGCAGTATTTT.

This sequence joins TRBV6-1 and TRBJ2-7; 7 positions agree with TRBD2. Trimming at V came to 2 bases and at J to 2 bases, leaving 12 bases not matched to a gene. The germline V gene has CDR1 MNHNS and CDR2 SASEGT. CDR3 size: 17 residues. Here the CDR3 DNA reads TGTGCCAGCAGTGAACTTCCGGTAGCTAGCGGCGCCTACGAGCAGTACTTC. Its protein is CASSELPVASGAYEQYF.

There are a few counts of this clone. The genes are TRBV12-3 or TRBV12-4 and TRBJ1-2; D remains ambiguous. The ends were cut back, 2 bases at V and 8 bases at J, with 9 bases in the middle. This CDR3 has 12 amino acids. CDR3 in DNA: TGTGCCAGCAGTTTACTCCCGGAGGGCTACACCTTC. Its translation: CASSLLPEGYTF.

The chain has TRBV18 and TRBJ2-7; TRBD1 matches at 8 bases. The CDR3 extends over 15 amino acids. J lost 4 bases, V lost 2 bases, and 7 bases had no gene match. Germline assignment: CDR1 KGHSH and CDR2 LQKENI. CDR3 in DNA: TGTGCCAGCTCACCAAGGACAGGGTCCAGGTACGAGCAGTACTTC. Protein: CASSPRTGSRYEQYF.

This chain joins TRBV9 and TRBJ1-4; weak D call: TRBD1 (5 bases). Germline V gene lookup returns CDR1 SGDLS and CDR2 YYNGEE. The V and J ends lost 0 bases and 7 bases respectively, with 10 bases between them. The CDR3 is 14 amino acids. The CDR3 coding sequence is TGTGCCAGCAGCGTAGACAGGAGAGGTGAAAAACTGTTTTTT. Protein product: CASSVDRRGEKLFF.

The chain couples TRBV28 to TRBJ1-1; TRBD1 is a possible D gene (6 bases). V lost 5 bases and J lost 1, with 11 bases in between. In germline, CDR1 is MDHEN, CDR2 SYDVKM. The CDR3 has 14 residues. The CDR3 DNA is TGTGCCAGCAGTCAGACAGGAAAGAACACTGAAGCTTTCTTT. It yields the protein CASSQTGKNTEAFF.

The chain's CDR3 is CATSDPETAGFYGYTF. For the CDR3, the DNA is TGTGCCACCAGTGATCCGGAGACGGCGGGGTTCTATGGCTACACCTTC. The chain links TRBV24-1 to TRBJ1-2; D unclear. V was clipped by 3 bases and J by 4 bases, with 17 bases between them. Germline CDR1 is KGHDR and CDR2 is SFDVKD. CDR3 length: 16 amino acids.

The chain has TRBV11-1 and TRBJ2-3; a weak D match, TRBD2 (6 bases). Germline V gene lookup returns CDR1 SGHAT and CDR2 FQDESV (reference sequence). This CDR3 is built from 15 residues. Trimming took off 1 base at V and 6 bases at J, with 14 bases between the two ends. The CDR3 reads CASSLGRGSGDTQYF. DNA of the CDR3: TGTGCCAGCAGCTTAGGGAGGGGCAGTGGCGATACGCAGTATTTT.

DNA for the CDR3: TGTGCCAGCAGCTCAGCGACAGGGGTCTATGGCTACACCTTC. Translated, it gives CASSSATGVYGYTF. The V and J genes are TRBV7-2 and TRBJ1-2, with TRBD1 identical over 8 bases. Trimming cost V 4 bases and J 4 bases; bases outside gene matches: 5. CDR3 length: 14 amino acids. CDR1 is SGHTA, CDR2 FQGNSA, per germline.

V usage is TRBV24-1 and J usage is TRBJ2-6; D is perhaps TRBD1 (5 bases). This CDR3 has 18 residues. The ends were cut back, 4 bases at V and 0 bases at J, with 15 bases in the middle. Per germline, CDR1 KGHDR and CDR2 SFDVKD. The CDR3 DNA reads TGTGCCACCAGTGAGTCAGGGTTCCCCACCTCTGGGGCCAACGTCCTGACTTTC. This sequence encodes CATSESGFPTSGANVLTF.

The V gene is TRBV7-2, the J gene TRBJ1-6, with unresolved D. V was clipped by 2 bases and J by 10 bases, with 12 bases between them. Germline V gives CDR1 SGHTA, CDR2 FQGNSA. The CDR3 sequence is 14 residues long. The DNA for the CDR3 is TGTGCCAGCAGCTTAATGGCCCCGCAATCACCCCTCCACTTT. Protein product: CASSLMAPQSPLHF. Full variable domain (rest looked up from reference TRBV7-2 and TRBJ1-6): GAGVSQSPSNKVTEKGKDVELRCDPISGHTALYWYRQSLGQGLEFLIYFQGNSAPDKSGLPSDRFSAERTGGSVSTLTIQRTQQEDSAVYLCASSLMAPQSPLHFGNGTRLTVT.

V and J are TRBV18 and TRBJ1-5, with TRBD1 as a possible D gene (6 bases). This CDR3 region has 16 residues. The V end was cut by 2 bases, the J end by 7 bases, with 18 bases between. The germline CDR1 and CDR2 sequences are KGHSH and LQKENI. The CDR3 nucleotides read TGTGCCAGCTCACCATCTCAGGGGCTGGTGAACCAGCCCCAGCATTTT. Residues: CASSPSQGLVNQPQHF.

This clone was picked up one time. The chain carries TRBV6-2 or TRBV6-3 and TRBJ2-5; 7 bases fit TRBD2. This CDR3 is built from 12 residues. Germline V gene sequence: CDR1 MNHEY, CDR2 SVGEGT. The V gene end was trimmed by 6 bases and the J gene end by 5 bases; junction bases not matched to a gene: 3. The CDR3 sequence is CASSRTRETQYF. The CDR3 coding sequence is TGTGCCAGCAGCCGGACTAGGGAGACCCAGTACTTC.

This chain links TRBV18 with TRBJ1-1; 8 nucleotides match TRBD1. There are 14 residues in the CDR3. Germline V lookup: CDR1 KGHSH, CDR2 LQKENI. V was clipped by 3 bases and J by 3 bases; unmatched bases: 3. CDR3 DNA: TGTGCCAGCTCACCTATGACAGGGGACACTGAAGCTTTCTTT. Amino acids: CASSPMTGDTEAFF.

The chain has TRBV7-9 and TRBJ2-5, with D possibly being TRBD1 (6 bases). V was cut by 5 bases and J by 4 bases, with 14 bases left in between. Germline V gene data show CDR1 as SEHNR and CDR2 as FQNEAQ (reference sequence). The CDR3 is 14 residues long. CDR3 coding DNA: TGTGCCAGCAGCGCAGGGGAGAGGCGAGAGACCCAGTACTTC. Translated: CASSAGERRETQYF.

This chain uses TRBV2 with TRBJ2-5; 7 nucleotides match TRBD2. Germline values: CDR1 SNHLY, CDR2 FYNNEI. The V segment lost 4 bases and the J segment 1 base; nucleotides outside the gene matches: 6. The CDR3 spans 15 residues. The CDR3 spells CASSGPSGTQETQYF. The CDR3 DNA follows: TGTGCCAGCAGTGGTCCTAGCGGAACCCAAGAGACCCAGTACTTC.

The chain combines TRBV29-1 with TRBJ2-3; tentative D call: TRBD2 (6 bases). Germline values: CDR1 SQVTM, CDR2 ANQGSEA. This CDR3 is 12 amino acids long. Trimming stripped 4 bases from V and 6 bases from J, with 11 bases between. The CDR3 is CSVVSGVDTQYF. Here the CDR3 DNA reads TGCAGCGTTGTCTCGGGGGTTGATACGCAGTATTTT.